This passage covers 16 T cell receptor beta chains from one sample sequenced in a study of T-cell reconstitution after alpha-beta-depleted transplantation in children. Library preparation (for TCRbeta) was performed with unique molecular identifiers. One entry per CDR3 protein, called by TCRdb with MiXCR from the PCR reads. This table holds roughly 220,000 distinct CDR3 sequences, 7% to 9% found once. Sequencing was performed on PBMCs, mostly from graft donor cells, taken 360 days after TCRalphabeta/CD19-depleted stem cell transplant. Source of these receptors: a male patient under 10 years old who had a stem cell transplant for acute myeloid leukemia, so the T cells may come from the graft donor.

This clonotype was counted between two and nine times. The rearrangement uses TRBV28 and TRBJ2-2; D may be TRBD1 or TRBD2 (5 bases each). CDR1 and CDR2 from the germline V gene are MDHEN and SYDVKM. The CDR3 totals 19 residues. Trimming took off 2 bases at V and 4 bases at J, with 23 bases between the two ends. CDR3 residues: CASSLGFWSGTSGTGELFF. CDR3 in DNA: TGTGCCAGCAGTTTAGGGTTCTGGTCCGGGACGTCGGGCACCGGGGAGCTGTTTTTT.

The table lists this clonotype with many counts. CDR3 in DNA: TGTGCCAGCAGTTTACTGGGCAATAGCAATCAGCCCCAGCATTTT. Encoded protein: CASSLLGNSNQPQHF. The chain employs TRBV27 and TRBJ1-5, with D unresolved. The CDR3 consists of 15 residues. V lost 2 bases to trimming and J lost 0 bases, with 8 bases between them. Germline CDR1 and CDR2: MNHEY and SMNVEV (reference sequence).

This clonotype came up many times. V gene TRBV5-1 combines with J gene TRBJ2-1, with D possibly matching TRBD1 (5 bases). This CDR3 contains 14 residues. The V and J ends lost 1 base and 3 bases respectively, with 8 bases between them. From germline, CDR1 is SGHRS and CDR2 YFSETQ. CDR3 sequence: CASSLPDSYNEQFF. In DNA form, the CDR3 reads TGCGCCAGCAGCTTGCCCGACAGCTACAATGAGCAGTTCTTC.

The V call is TRBV20-1, the J call TRBJ2-5; either TRBD1 or TRBD2 may fit D (6 bases each). CDR1 is DFQATT and CDR2 is SNEGSKA in the germline V gene (reference sequence). Trimming pared 5 bases from V and 2 bases from J, leaving 18 bases between. CDR3 size: 15 residues. The DNA for the CDR3 is TGCAGTGCTTGGGACATCCGGGGAGGTCAAGAGACCCAGTACTTC. Amino acid sequence: CSAWDIRGGQETQYF.

The V and J genes are TRBV7-9 and TRBJ2-3, with D perhaps given as TRBD1 or TRBD2 (7 bases each). From germline, CDR1 is SEHNR and CDR2 FQNEAQ (reference sequence). This CDR3 spans 16 amino acids. Trimming shortened V by 5 bases and J by 2 bases, and 17 bases separated the two germline ends. CDR3 in DNA: TGTGCCAGCAGCCGCGACAGGGAGGGAACCACAGATACGCAGTATTTT. Its protein product is CASSRDREGTTDTQYF.

This chain uses TRBV6-5 with TRBJ2-1, with TRBD2 identical over 10 bases. After removal of 0 bases from V and 5 bases from J, the junction contained 7 bases not matched to a gene. The CDR3 covers 17 residues. Germline CDR1 and CDR2: MNHEY and SVGAGI. CDR3 sequence: CASSYSPSGRAHNEQFF. The CDR3 DNA is TGTGCCAGCAGTTACTCACCAAGCGGGAGGGCCCACAATGAGCAGTTCTTC.

This clonotype turned up a few times. The chain employs TRBV11-2 and TRBJ2-7; no reliable D call. CDR3 length: 14 amino acids. The V end was cut by 5 bases, the J end by 7 bases, with 18 bases between. Germline CDR1 reads SGHAT; CDR2 reads FQNNGV. The CDR3 sequence: CASSLRFTAGEQYF. CDR3 DNA: TGTGCCAGCAGCCTTCGATTCACGGCTGGTGAGCAGTACTTC.

This clonotype came up many times. The chain joins TRBV5-1 to TRBJ1-5; D might be TRBD1 (5 bases). Germline CDR1 and CDR2: SGHRS and YFSETQ. Trimming stripped 2 bases from V and 7 bases from J, with 10 bases between. The CDR3 is 13 amino acids. This CDR3 is CASSFEGDQPQHF. The CDR3 nucleotides are TGCGCCAGCAGCTTTGAAGGGGACCAGCCCCAGCATTTT.

This clonotype occurred a few times. CDR3 protein: CATSRNSGWFGGYTF. The CDR3 region has the DNA TGTGCCACCAGCAGAAACAGTGGCTGGTTTGGTGGCTACACCTTC. V is TRBV15 and J is TRBJ1-2; D unclear. V lost 2 bases and J lost 7, with 17 bases in between. CDR3 length: 15 amino acids. CDR1 and CDR2 from the germline V gene are LNHNV and YYDKDF (reference sequence).

This clonotype occurred many times. V usage is TRBV11-3 and J usage is TRBJ2-7; 9 bases line up with TRBD2. The V and J ends lost 1 base and 7 bases, in that order; junction bases with no gene match: 5. CDR1 SGHNT and CDR2 YENEEA come from the germline V gene. The CDR3 loop spans 14 amino acids. The CDR3 is CASSLVAGVGEQYF. DNA of the CDR3: TGTGCCAGCAGCTTAGTAGCGGGAGTGGGTGAGCAGTACTTC.

This sequence joins TRBV2 and TRBJ1-1; D not certain. The V gene's germline CDR1 is SNHLY and CDR2 FYNNEI. CDR3 length equals 11 residues. CDR3 amino acids: CSNTLNTEAFF. The CDR3 coding sequence is TGTTCGAACACCCTGAACACTGAAGCTTTCTTT.

A few counts support this clonotype. The chain has TRBV6-5 and TRBJ2-7; 15 bases agree with TRBD2. Per germline, CDR1 MNHEY and CDR2 SVGAGI. This CDR3 has 15 amino acids. V lost 4 bases to trimming and J lost 6 bases; unmatched junction nucleotides: 4. The CDR3 sequence is CASSLGLAGGPEQYF. The CDR3 region has the DNA TGTGCCAGCAGTTTAGGACTAGCGGGAGGGCCCGAGCAGTACTTC.

The rearrangement uses TRBV7-3 and TRBJ2-5; either TRBD1 or TRBD2 may fit D (5 bases each). The CDR3 loop spans 16 amino acids. CDR1 and CDR2 from the germline V gene are SGHTA and FQGTGA. The ends were cut back, 2 bases at V and 2 bases at J, with 15 bases in the middle. The CDR3 DNA is TGTGCCAGCAGCTTAGCTCCCGGGACCCCGCAAGAGACCCAGTACTTC. Translating it yields CASSLAPGTPQETQYF.

V gene TRBV10-3 combines with J gene TRBJ2-5; D gene unclear. Germline loops: CDR1 ENHRY, CDR2 SYGVKD. V was pared by 6 bases and J by 1 base, with 9 bases between. CDR3 length: 13 residues. This CDR3 reads CAIRGRIQETQYF. In DNA, the CDR3 is TGTGCCATCAGGGGTCGGATCCAAGAGACCCAGTACTTC.

This chain uses TRBV6-2 or TRBV6-3 with TRBJ2-4; D could derive from TRBD1 or TRBD2 (6 bases each). Trimming removed 2 bases at V and 0 bases at J, with 8 bases between. Germline assignment: CDR1 MNHEY and CDR2 SVGEGT. This CDR3 has 15 residues. The CDR3 DNA is TGTGCCAGCAGTTACGGGGGGCTAGCCAAAAACATTCAGTACTTC. Its translation is CASSYGGLAKNIQYF.

The chain joins TRBV4-2 to TRBJ2-7, with 8 bases identical to TRBD2. There are 16 residues in the CDR3. Per the germline V gene, CDR1 is LGHNA and CDR2 is YNFKEQ. Trimming cost V 3 bases and J 5 bases; bases outside gene matches: 12. Here the CDR3 DNA reads TGTGCCAGCAGCCACCTCCGGCCTAGCGGGCTGGACGAGCAGTACTTC. Encoded protein: CASSHLRPSGLDEQYF.